The T cell receptor beta chain under discussion was sequenced for a study of siplizumab effects on memory and regulatory T cells. Whole-study findings and limits: Naive T cells seemed more diverse than memory cells; they also seemed major alloresponse contributors. Suppressive activity of Tregs proliferating in siplizumab cultures remained unconfirmed. Naive versus memory phenotype went unassigned for roughly 75-97% of proliferating CD4+ or CD8+ clones.

Note on this clone: What it binds is not known.

Produced via immunoSEQ multiplex PCR; TCRdb's table is partial and in-frame only. The sample shows 50,000 to 55,000 clones, about 94% of them seen only once. The sequencing input was CD8+ T cells sorted from blood. This receptor was obtained from a human donor in good health.

CDR3 in amino acids: CAISRDAYQETQYF. In DNA, the CDR3 is TGTGCCATCAGTCGGGACGCGTACCAAGAGACCCAGTACTTC. The V and J genes are TRBV10-3 and TRBJ2-5; D possibly matches TRBD1 or TRBD2 (5 bases each). Trimming removed 5 bases from V and 0 bases from J, with 10 bases in between. The CDR3 has 14 amino acids. Germline-derived CDR1 and CDR2 are ENHRY and SYGVKD.